This is a list of T cell receptor beta chains from one sample in a study of cytomegalovirus exposure and HLA in healthy donors. Profiling relied on immunoSEQ multiplex PCR, and the TCRdb table lists in-frame clones only, not all of them. The sample holds around 200,000 clones, 75% to 85% seen once. Sequenced material: PBMCs. The receptors stem from an older woman in good health and CMV-seropositive. CDR3s include the opening cysteine and the closing phenylalanine or tryptophan.

TRBV28	TRBJ1-1	CASSTLGGANTEAFF
TRBV6-5	TRBJ1-1	CASSYVGGRIDTEAFF
TRBV11-2	TRBJ1-5	CASSFSQIQPQHF
TRBV6-1	TRBJ2-7	CASSEGAFYEQYF
TRBV4-3	TRBJ1-3	CASSHVQGAAGNTIYF
TRBV27	TRBJ2-3	CASSTISGLATDTQYF
TRBV28	TRBJ1-5	CASTPRGGGNQPQHF
TRBV4-1	TRBJ2-5	CASSGVETQYF
TRBV11-2	TRBJ2-7	CASSPRVALYEQYF
TRBV4-1	TRBJ2-7	CASSPGAAGGRYEQYF
TRBV4-1	TRBJ1-1	CASSSPGRGRFSEAFF
TRBV18	TRBJ2-3	CASSPMAGVTDTQYF
TRBV7-9	TRBJ2-7	CSSSSRGQGETEQYF
TRBV2	TRBJ1-6	CASRPTGVNSPLHF
TRBV5-1	-	CASSVSGGPSYEQYF
TRBV7-2	TRBJ2-7	CASSFRTSGGEAYEQYF
TRBV5-1	TRBJ1-1	CASSPGTGGFTEAFF
TRBV30	TRBJ2-1	CAWRPSAGTEQFF
TRBV6-1	TRBJ1-2	CARREGLYGYTF
TRBV5-4	TRBJ1-2	CASSLEPGQGYTF
TRBV7-2	TRBJ1-1	CASSRLQGAAFF
TRBV6-1	TRBJ2-7	CASSEVQSYEQYF
TRBV29-1	TRBJ2-3	CSVDEAGGPGDTQYF
TRBV19	TRBJ2-1	CASSITHGSEQFF
TRBV30	TRBJ2-2	CAWSFPGTVNTGELFF
TRBV2	TRBJ2-1	CASSERLPYNEQFF
TRBV7-3	TRBJ1-2	CASSLATTRQGNGYTF
TRBV7-9	TRBJ1-2	CASSPMRGGYTF
TRBV10-3	TRBJ1-5	CAIRRDIQQPQHF
TRBV12-5	TRBJ1-5	CASGLQNQPQHF
TRBV15	TRBJ2-3	CATSRGSSGGQYTQYF
TRBV9	TRBJ2-1	CASSVSGGNNEQFF
TRBV5-4	TRBJ2-3	CASSPGLAGTDTQYF
TRBV10-3	TRBJ1-1	CATDRGLNTEAFF
TRBV29-1	TRBJ1-4	CSVDGGGEKLFF
TRBV7-2	TRBJ1-4	CASSLAGFGEKLFF
TRBV2	TRBJ1-1	CASRGLRSGTGGVGTEAFF
TRBV5-4	TRBJ1-5	CASSRTGGDSNQPQHF
TRBV18	TRBJ1-2	CASSPLRGQGNGYTF
TRBV21-1	TRBJ2-7	CASSKATDRELLHEQYF
TRBV19	TRBJ1-1	CASSYRGGGTEAFF
TRBV15	TRBJ1-1	CATSRGGVGRTEAFF
TRBV19	TRBJ1-5	CASSMIGRQNNQPQHF
TRBV5-6	TRBJ2-2	CASSWAGTEANTGELFF
TRBV7-2	TRBJ1-4	CASSSGQGRTNEKLFF
TRBV20-1	TRBJ2-1	CSARDNNEQFF
TRBV19	TRBJ1-5	CASSRRQGSSNQPQHF
TRBV4-2	TRBJ1-4	CASSQDPITLKLFF
TRBV5-4	TRBJ2-1	CASSPRTGWNEQFF
TRBV28	TRBJ1-1	CASSRRRTEAFF
TRBV7-6	TRBJ2-6	CASSLEGSSGANVLTF
TRBV10-3	TRBJ1-1	CASNYGNTEAFF
TRBV18	TRBJ1-2	CASSPGRADGYTF
TRBV30	TRBJ2-3	CAWSPGLAETDTQYF
TRBV28	TRBJ2-3	CASSDVAGGTDTQYF